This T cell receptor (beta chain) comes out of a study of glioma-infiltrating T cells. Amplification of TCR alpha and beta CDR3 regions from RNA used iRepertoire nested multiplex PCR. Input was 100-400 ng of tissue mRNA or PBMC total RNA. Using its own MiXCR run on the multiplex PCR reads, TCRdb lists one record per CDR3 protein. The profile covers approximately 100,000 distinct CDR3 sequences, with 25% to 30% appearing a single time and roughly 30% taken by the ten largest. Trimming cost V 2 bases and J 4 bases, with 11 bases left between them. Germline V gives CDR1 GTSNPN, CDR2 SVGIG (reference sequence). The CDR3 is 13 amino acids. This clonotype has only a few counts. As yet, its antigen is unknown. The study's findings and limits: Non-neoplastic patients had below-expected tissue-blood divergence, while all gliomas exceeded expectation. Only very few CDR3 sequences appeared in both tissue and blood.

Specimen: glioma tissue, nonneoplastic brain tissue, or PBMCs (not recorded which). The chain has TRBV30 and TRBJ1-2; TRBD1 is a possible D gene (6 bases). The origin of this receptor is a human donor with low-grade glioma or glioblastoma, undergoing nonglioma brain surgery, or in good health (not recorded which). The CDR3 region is CAWSRGGVYGYTF. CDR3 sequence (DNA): TGTGCCTGGAGTCGAGGGGGGGTCTATGGCTACACCTTC.